This is a list of T cell receptor beta chains from one sample in a study of T cells in localized non-small cell lung cancer. Clones were sequenced by immunoSEQ multiplex PCR, and TCRdb holds only the in-frame ones, with some missing. There are some 18,000 clones in the sample; 83% occur only once, and approximately 4% lies in the top ten. The sample in question was peripheral blood, obtained before any cancer treatment. These receptors originate from a man aged 35 to 69 with stage I lung adenocarcinoma. Each CDR3 is given with its conserved first and last residue. D genes are given only for firm matches. Where a row states a size, it is once, few, many or the class of an expanded clone; other rows omit it.

d_call	clone_size	v_call	j_call	cdr3_nt	cdr3_aa
TRBD2	-	TRBV27	TRBJ2-2	TGTGCCAGCAGTTCCGACCGACTAGCGGAGAACACCGGGGAGCTGTTTTTT	CASSSDRLAENTGELFF
-	-	TRBV10-1	TRBJ1-1	TGCGCCAGCAGTGAGTCGGCGGGAATTCGAGCTTTCTTT	CASSESAGIRAFF
-	-	TRBV10-2	TRBJ2-3	TGCGCCAGCAGTGAGGGGGCGGGCAGGGCGAATACGCAGTATTTT	CASSEGAGRANTQYF
TRBD2	-	TRBV29-1	TRBJ2-1	TGCAGCGTCCTCGTTATGACTAGCGAGAATGAGCAGTTCTTC	CSVLVMTSENEQFF
-	-	TRBV28	TRBJ1-2	TGTGCCAGCAGTTTGTCCCTCGGGGGGGGCAGCTATGGCTACACCTTC	CASSLSLGGGSYGYTF
-	-	TRBV10-3	TRBJ2-2	TGTGCCATCAGTGAGGCTACAGGGAACACCGGGGAGCTGTTTTTT	CAISEATGNTGELFF
TRBD1	-	TRBV5-4	TRBJ2-7	TGTGCCAGCAGCTTGGCTCCAGGGCAGGGGGCATACGAGCAGTACTTC	CASSLAPGQGAYEQYF
-	-	TRBV2	TRBJ2-2	TGTGCCAGCAGTGAAGGTAGTCCGACCGGGGAGCTGTTTTTT	CASSEGSPTGELFF
-	-	TRBV15	TRBJ1-2	TGTGCCACCAGCAGAGATCTAGGAAACTATGGCTACACCTTC	CATSRDLGNYGYTF
-	-	TRBV6-6	TRBJ2-7	TGTGCCAGCAGTTACTCTTCTGGGGGTTACGAGCAGTACTTC	CASSYSSGGYEQYF
TRBD2	-	TRBV5-1	TRBJ2-7	TGCGCCAGCAGCCCTGGAATGGCTAGCGGTTTCTCCTACGAGCAGTACTTC	CASSPGMASGFSYEQYF
TRBD2	-	TRBV18	TRBJ2-2	TGTGCCAGCTCACCTCTTCGGGAGGGACTACTCTGTACCCGGGGAGCTGTTTTT	CASSPLREGLLCTRGAVF
-	once	TRBV11-3	TRBJ1-1	TGTGCCAGCAGCCTTACCGTGAACACTGAAGCTTTCTTT	CASSLTVNTEAFF
TRBD1	few	TRBV7-2	TRBJ2-7	TGTGCCAGCAGTTTCAGCGGGACAGGGGGCTACGAGCAGTACTTC	CASSFSGTGGYEQYF
TRBD1	-	TRBV28	TRBJ2-3	TGTGCCAGCAGTTTCAATTTCCTTGGGACAGGCCCTAGCACAGATACGCAGTATTTT	CASSFNFLGTGPSTDTQYF
TRBD1	-	TRBV28	TRBJ1-6	TGTGCCAGCAGTACCCACAGGGGGTCTACTTCACCCCTCCACTTT	CASSTHRGSTSPLHF
TRBD1	-	TRBV7-4	TRBJ1-5	TGTGCCAGCAGCTACAGGGGCCTCAATCAGCCCCAGCATTTT	CASSYRGLNQPQHF
-	-	TRBV18	TRBJ2-4	TGTGCCAGCTCACCAACAGCCAAAAACATTCAGTACTTC	CASSPTAKNIQYF
TRBD2	-	TRBV5-1	TRBJ2-1	TGCGCCAGCAGCCGTAGCGGGGCTGAGCAGTTCTTC	CASSRSGAEQFF
TRBD1	-	TRBV11-2	TRBJ2-7	TGTGCCAGCAGCTTAGTAGAGGGGGCAGGGGAGCAGTACTTC	CASSLVEGAGEQYF